The next 21 T cell receptor beta chains were all read from a single sample in a study of regulatory T cells in long-lasting Graves disease. Combining iRepertoire HTBI primers with Arm-PCR of CDR3 regions, the authors built TCR beta libraries. One entry per CDR3 protein results from TCRdb running MiXCR on the multiplex PCR reads. The sample consists of approximately 400,000 distinct CDR3 sequences, 14% to 15% of them appearing once. Time point in this sample: newly diagnosed GD, antithyroid drugs for less than 3 months. PBMC-extracted RNA yielded the TCR library. The sample was also linked to a second study, of T cells in Graves' hyperthyroidism and ophthalmopathy.

The starting material was peripheral blood mononuclear cells (PBMCs), obtained at new diagnosis, from a patient treated with antithyroid drugs. The receptors were sampled from a woman aged 25 to 39 with Graves disease.

This clonotype was observed a handful of times. The chain joins TRBV7-2 to TRBJ1-3; 8 bases are shared with TRBD1. The CDR3 loop spans 18 amino acids. V shed 1 base, J shed 1 base, and the junction held 9 bases outside the gene matches. Germline lookup yields CDR1 SGHTA and CDR2 FQGNSA. The CDR3 loop is CASSLDVPGGWSGNTIYF. In nucleotides, the CDR3 is TGTGCCAGCAGCTTAGATGTCCCAGGGGGCTGGTCTGGAAACACCATATATTTT.

The chain combines TRBV3-1 with TRBJ2-7; 7 positions agree with TRBD2. The CDR3 contains 14 residues. V lost 1 base to trimming and J lost 1 base; unmatched junction nucleotides: 1. Germline V lookup: CDR1 LGHDT, CDR2 YNNKEL (reference sequence). CDR3 sequence reads: CASSQGRGSYEQYF. In DNA, the CDR3 is TGTGCCAGCAGCCAAGGGCGGGGGTCCTACGAGCAGTACTTC.

The V gene is TRBV19, the J gene TRBJ2-7; the D gene is possibly TRBD2 (5 bases). V was clipped by 5 bases and J by 1 base, with 9 bases between them. Germline V gene sequence: CDR1 LNHDA, CDR2 SQIVND (reference sequence). The CDR3 has 13 residues. The CDR3 reads CASSWGESYEQYF. In DNA form, the CDR3 reads TGTGCCAGTAGTTGGGGAGAGTCCTACGAGCAGTACTTC.

The V and J genes are TRBV9 and TRBJ2-5, with D uncertain. The CDR3 spans 14 residues. The V end was cut by 0 bases, the J end by 7 bases, with 13 bases between. In germline, CDR1 is SGDLS, CDR2 YYNGEE. DNA for the CDR3: TGTGCCAGCAGCGTAGCGAAGGGTCCAGGGACCCAGTACTTC. It specifies CASSVAKGPGTQYF.

This clonotype was recorded at least ten times. The chain links TRBV19 to TRBJ2-1, with D possibly TRBD2 on 6 matching bases. CDR1 and CDR2 from the germline V gene are LNHDA and SQIVND (reference sequence). Trimming removed 7 bases from V and 1 base from J, with 17 bases in between. This CDR3 has 16 residues. CDR3 protein: CASTTSGTRSYNEQFF. CDR3 nucleotide sequence: TGTGCCAGTACCACAAGTGGGACTCGGTCCTACAATGAGCAGTTCTTC.

With respect to this clonotype: Possible read error: a much larger clone is one base away. The chain is built from TRBV5-6 and TRBJ1-4, with D maybe TRBD1 (5 bases). Trimming stripped 0 bases from V and 5 bases from J, with 5 bases between. CDR3 length: 13 amino acids. Germline-derived CDR1 and CDR2 are SGHDT and YYEEEE. Here the CDR3 reads CASSLGQNEKLFF. The CDR3 DNA reads as TGTGCCAGCAGCTTGGGACAGAATGAAAAACTGTTTTTT.

Only a few counts were recorded for this clonotype. The rearrangement joins TRBV10-1 to TRBJ2-3; 8 positions match TRBD2. The CDR3 is 15 residues long. V shed 5 bases and J 0 bases; nucleotides not matched to a gene: 4. Germline V lookup: CDR1 WNHNN, CDR2 SYGVQD (reference sequence). DNA of the CDR3: TGCGCCAGCAGTTTAGCGGGGCTTAGCACAGATACGCAGTATTTT. Its translation is CASSLAGLSTDTQYF.

The chain joins TRBV10-3 to TRBJ2-3; D possibly corresponds to TRBD2 (6 bases). The CDR3 loop spans 12 amino acids. Trimming took 4 bases from V and 8 from J, leaving 10 bases between them. Germline CDR1 is ENHRY and CDR2 is SYGVKD. CDR3 residues: CAISGKGGTQYF. The CDR3 DNA is TGTGCCATCAGTGGGAAGGGAGGTACGCAGTATTTT.

This clonotype was seen more than once but under ten times. The gene calls are TRBV7-9 and TRBJ2-7; 9 nucleotides match TRBD1. The junction had 10 bases not matched to a gene; V was cut back by 6 bases and J by 4 bases. CDR1 SEHNR and CDR2 FQNEAQ come from the germline V gene (reference sequence). There are 15 residues in the CDR3. In DNA form, the CDR3 reads TGTGCCAGCAGTCTGACCGGGACAGGGAATTACGAGCAGTACTTC. Its translation: CASSLTGTGNYEQYF.

This clonotype showed up many times. V gene TRBV7-9 combines with J gene TRBJ2-7; perhaps TRBD2 as D (5 bases). Germline assignment: CDR1 SEHNR and CDR2 FQNEAQ (reference sequence). The length of the CDR3 is 16 residues. V dropped 5 bases and J dropped 3 bases, with 20 bases sitting between them. The CDR3: CASSLTATASGYEQYF. The CDR3 DNA follows: TGTGCCAGCAGCCTTACGGCCACAGCGAGCGGCTACGAGCAGTACTTC.

This clonotype was detected many times. The chain carries TRBV11-3 and TRBJ2-7; D not resolved. Germline lookup yields CDR1 SGHNT and CDR2 YENEEA. CDR3 length equals 14 residues. Trimming took off 2 bases at V and 4 bases at J, with 12 bases between the two ends. The CDR3 protein is CASSLPTAEYEQYF. Here the CDR3 DNA reads TGTGCCAGCAGCTTACCCACCGCCGAGTACGAGCAGTACTTC.

This clonotype was picked up a small number of times. The chain joins TRBV20-1 to TRBJ1-2; possibly TRBD1 for D (6 bases). Looked up from germline, CDR1 is DFQATT and CDR2 is SNEGSKA (reference sequence). This CDR3 contains 13 residues. The V and J ends lost 6 bases and 2 bases respectively, with 13 bases between them. The DNA of the CDR3 is TGCAGTGCCCCCCGGGGGCAGAACTATGGCTACACCTTC. Translation: CSAPRGQNYGYTF.

This clonotype came up many times. The chain has TRBV4-1 and TRBJ2-7; 12 bases map to TRBD2. J was trimmed by 3 bases and V by 0 bases; bases with no gene match: 6. This CDR3 contains 17 residues. Germline V gene sequence: CDR1 MGHRA, CDR2 YSYEKL. This CDR3 reads CASSQDRLAGVYYEQYF. CDR3 coding DNA: TGCGCCAGCAGCCAAGATCGACTAGCGGGAGTCTACTACGAGCAGTACTTC.

This sequence joins TRBV19 and TRBJ2-6; D ambiguous. V was trimmed by 0 bases and J by 0 bases, leaving 3 bases between them. The CDR3 is made up of 15 amino acids. Germline V lookup: CDR1 LNHDA, CDR2 SQIVND (reference sequence). CDR3 sequence reads: CASSIDLSGANVLTF. The CDR3 DNA reads TGTGCCAGTAGTATAGATCTCTCTGGGGCCAACGTCCTGACTTTC.

This clonotype turned up a few times. The chain couples TRBV4-1 to TRBJ2-2; D tentatively reads TRBD1 or TRBD2 (5 bases each). Trimming removed 6 bases at V and 5 bases at J, with 16 bases between. Germline CDR1 and CDR2: MGHRA and YSYEKL. This CDR3 region has 15 residues. The chain's CDR3 is CASSTRDVETGELFF. The CDR3 nucleotides read TGCGCCAGCAGTACAAGGGACGTAGAAACCGGGGAGCTGTTTTTT.

This clonotype was counted many times. The gene calls are TRBV5-1 and TRBJ2-5; D is unclear. The CDR3 length is 15 residues. Germline V lookup: CDR1 SGHRS, CDR2 YFSETQ. V lost 1 base and J lost 2, with 12 bases in between. CDR3 nucleotides: TGCGCCAGCAGCTTGTCTACCCTGGGACAAGAGACCCAGTACTTC. As protein: CASSLSTLGQETQYF. Supplemented by reference TRBV5-1 and TRBJ2-5, the full variable domain reads KAGVTQTPRYLIKTRGQQVTLSCSPISGHRSVSWYQQTPGQGLQFLFEYFSETQRNKGNFPGRFSGRQFSNSRSEMNVSTLELGDSALYLCASSLSTLGQETQYFGPGTRLLVL.

This clonotype turned up a few times. CDR3 region: CAIKGGSGNTIYF. The CDR3 nucleotides read TGTGCCATCAAGGGGGGCTCTGGAAACACCATATATTTT. The chain has TRBV10-3 and TRBJ1-3, with a weak D call TRBD1 (6 bases). CDR1 and CDR2 (germline): ENHRY, SYGVKD. The CDR3 totals 13 residues. The V and J ends lost 7 bases and 0 bases respectively, with 7 bases between them.

There are many counts of this clonotype. This chain connects TRBV28 to TRBJ2-7, with 7 bases matching TRBD2. This CDR3 has 15 residues. From germline, CDR1 is MDHEN and CDR2 SYDVKM. The V and J ends lost 3 bases and 3 bases, in that order; junction bases with no gene match: 8. CDR3 region: CASSFPGRGDYEQYF. The CDR3 DNA sequence: TGTGCCAGCAGTTTTCCCGGCCGGGGGGACTACGAGCAGTACTTC.

This clonotype was observed at least ten times. The genes are TRBV7-9 and TRBJ2-7, with D perhaps matching TRBD1 (5 bases). The germline CDR1 and CDR2 sequences are SEHNR and FQNEAQ (reference sequence). The CDR3 is 14 residues long. Deletions cut 8 bases from V and 1 base from J, with 15 bases between. CDR3 loop: CASEDKSVSYEQYF. In DNA, the CDR3 is TGTGCCAGCGAGGACAAATCCGTTTCCTACGAGCAGTACTTC.

This clonotype was seen ten or more times. The J gene is TRBJ1-2, the V gene TRBV6-5, with a weak D call TRBD1 (5 bases). V lost 0 bases and J lost 4, with 12 bases in between. The CDR3 length is 15 residues. Germline V gene lookup returns CDR1 MNHEY and CDR2 SVGAGI. Here the CDR3 reads CASSYSSGGSYGYTF. In DNA form, the CDR3 reads TGTGCCAGCAGTTACTCTTCCGGGGGGAGCTATGGCTACACCTTC.

As concerns this clonotype: This likely stems from a read error, as it lies one base from a far larger clone. V usage is TRBV11-2 and J usage is TRBJ2-1, with 7 bases identical to TRBD2. This CDR3 region has 15 residues. V lost 4 bases, J lost 10 bases, and 13 bases stayed unmatched. Germline V gene sequence: CDR1 SGHAT, CDR2 FQNNGV. The CDR3 DNA sequence: TGTGCCAGCAGCTCACCACGGACTAGTTTGAGCGAGCAGTTCTTC. Residues: CASSSPRTSLSEQFF.